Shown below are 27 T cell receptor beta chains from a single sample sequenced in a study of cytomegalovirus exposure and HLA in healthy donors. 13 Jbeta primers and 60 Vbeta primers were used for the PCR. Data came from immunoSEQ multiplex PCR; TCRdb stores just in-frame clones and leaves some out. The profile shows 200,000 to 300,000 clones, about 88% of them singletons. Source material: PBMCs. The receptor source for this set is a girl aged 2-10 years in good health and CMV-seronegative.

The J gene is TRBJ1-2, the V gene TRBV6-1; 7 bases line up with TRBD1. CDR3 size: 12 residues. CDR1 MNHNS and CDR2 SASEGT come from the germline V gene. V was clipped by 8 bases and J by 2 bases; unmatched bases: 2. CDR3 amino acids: CASLGQNYGYTF. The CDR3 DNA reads TGTGCCAGCCTGGGACAGAACTATGGCTACACCTTC.

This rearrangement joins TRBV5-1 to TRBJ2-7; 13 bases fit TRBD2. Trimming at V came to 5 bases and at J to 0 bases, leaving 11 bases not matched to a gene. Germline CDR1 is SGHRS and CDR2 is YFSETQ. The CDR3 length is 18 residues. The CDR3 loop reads CASSPGLAGALSSYEQYF. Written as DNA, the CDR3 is TGCGCCAGCAGTCCCGGACTAGCGGGAGCGTTGAGCTCCTACGAGCAGTACTTC.

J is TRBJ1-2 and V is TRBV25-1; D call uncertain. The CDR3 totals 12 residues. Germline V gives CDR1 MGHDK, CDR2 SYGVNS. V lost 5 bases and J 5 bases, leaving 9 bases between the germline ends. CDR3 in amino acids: CASSTTPYGYTF. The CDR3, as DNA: TGTGCCAGCAGTACAACCCCTTATGGCTACACCTTC.

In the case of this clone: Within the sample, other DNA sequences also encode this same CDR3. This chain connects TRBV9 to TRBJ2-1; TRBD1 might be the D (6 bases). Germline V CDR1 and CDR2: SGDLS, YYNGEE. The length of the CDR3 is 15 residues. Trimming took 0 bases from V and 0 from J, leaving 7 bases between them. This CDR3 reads CASSVVGGSYNEQFF. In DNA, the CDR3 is TGTGCCAGCAGCGTAGTAGGGGGCTCCTACAATGAGCAGTTCTTC. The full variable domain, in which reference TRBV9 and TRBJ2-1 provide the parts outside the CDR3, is DSGVTQTPKHLITATGQRVTLRCSPRSGDLSVYWYQQSLDQGLQFLIQYYNGEERAKGNILERFSAQQFPDLHSELNLSSLELGDSALYFCASSVVGGSYNEQFFGPGTRLTVL.

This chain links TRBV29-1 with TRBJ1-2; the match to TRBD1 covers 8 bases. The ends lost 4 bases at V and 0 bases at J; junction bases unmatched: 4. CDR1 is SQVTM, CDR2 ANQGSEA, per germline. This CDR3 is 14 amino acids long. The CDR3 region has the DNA TGCAGCGTTGCACGGACAGGGACTAACTATGGCTACACCTTC. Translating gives CSVARTGTNYGYTF.

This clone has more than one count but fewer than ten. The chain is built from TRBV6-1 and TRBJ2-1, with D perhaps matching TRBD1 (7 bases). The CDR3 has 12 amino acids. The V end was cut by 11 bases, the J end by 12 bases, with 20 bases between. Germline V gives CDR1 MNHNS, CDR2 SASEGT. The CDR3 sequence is CACRERQGGQFF. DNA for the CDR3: TGTGCCTGCCGGGAACGACAGGGAGGGCAGTTCTTC.

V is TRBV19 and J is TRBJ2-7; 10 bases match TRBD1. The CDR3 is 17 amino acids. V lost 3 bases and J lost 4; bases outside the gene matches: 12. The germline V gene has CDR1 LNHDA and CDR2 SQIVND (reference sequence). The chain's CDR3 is CASSIALPGQGQYEQYF. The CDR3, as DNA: TGTGCCAGTAGTATCGCGTTACCGGGACAGGGGCAATACGAGCAGTACTTC.

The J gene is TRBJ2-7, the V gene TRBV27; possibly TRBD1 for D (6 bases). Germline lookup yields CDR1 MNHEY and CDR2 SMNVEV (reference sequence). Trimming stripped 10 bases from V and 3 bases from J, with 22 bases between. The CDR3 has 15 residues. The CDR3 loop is CATKGIGQGYYEQYF. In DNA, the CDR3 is TGTGCCACCAAAGGTATCGGGCAGGGGTACTACGAGCAGTACTTC.

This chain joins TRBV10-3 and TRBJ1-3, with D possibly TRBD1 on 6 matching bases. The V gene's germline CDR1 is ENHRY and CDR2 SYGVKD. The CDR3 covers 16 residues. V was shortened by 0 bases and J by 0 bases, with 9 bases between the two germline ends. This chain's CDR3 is CAISESGAISGNTIYF. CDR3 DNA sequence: TGTGCCATCAGTGAGTCGGGGGCTATCTCTGGAAACACCATATATTTT.

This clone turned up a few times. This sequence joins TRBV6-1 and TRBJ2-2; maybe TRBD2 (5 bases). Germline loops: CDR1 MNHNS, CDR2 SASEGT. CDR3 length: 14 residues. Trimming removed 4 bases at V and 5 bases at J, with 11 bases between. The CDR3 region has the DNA TGTGCCAGCAGTGCCCCTCGGGGAACCGGGGAGCTGTTTTTT. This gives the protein CASSAPRGTGELFF.

CDR3 region: CASRTRTGLGEKLFF. The CDR3 DNA is TGTGCCAGCAGGACCCGGACAGGGTTAGGAGAAAAACTGTTTTTT. The chain couples TRBV6-1 to TRBJ1-4; 8 bases are shared with TRBD1. The CDR3 runs 15 residues. Germline loops: CDR1 MNHNS, CDR2 SASEGT. Germline trimming cut 6 bases from V and 8 bases from J; bases unmatched to any gene: 11.

The CDR3 nucleotides are TGTGCCAGCAGTTACGAGCTAGCGGGTTCCTACGAGCAGTACTTC. This gives the protein CASSYELAGSYEQYF. The chain uses TRBV6-5 and TRBJ2-7; 8 bases match TRBD2. V trimming: 2 bases; J trimming: 1 base; junction bases outside the gene matches: 4. The CDR3 totals 15 residues. CDR1 MNHEY and CDR2 SVGAGI come from the germline V gene.

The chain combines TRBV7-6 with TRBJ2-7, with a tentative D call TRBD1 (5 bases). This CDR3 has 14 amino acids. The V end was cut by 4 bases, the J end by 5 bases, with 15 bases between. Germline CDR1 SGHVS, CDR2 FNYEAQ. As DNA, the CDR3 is TGTGCCAGCAGCTCCCAAAAGGGGCTTAACGAGCAGTACTTC. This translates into CASSSQKGLNEQYF.

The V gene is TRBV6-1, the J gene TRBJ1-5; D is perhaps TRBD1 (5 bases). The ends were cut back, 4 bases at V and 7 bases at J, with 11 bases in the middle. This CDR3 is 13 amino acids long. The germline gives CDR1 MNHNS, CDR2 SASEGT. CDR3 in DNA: TGTGCCAGCAGTGGGGGGAGGCAACAGCCCCAGCATTTT. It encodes CASSGGRQQPQHF.

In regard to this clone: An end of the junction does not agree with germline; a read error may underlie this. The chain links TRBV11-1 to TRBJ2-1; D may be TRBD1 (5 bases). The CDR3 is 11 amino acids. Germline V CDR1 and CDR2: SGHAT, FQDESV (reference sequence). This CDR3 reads CASTLGVDRVF. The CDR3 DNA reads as TGTGCCAGCACCCTAGGGGTAGATAGAGTCTTC.

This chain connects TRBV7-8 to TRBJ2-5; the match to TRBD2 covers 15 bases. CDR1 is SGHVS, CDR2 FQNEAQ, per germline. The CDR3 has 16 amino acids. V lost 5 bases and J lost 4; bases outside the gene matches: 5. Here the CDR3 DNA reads TGTGCCAGCAGCCAAAAGGGACTAGCGGGAGGAGAGACCCAGTACTTC. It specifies CASSQKGLAGGETQYF. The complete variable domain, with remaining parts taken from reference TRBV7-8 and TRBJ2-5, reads GAGVSQSPRYKVAKRGQDVALRCDPISGHVSLFWYQQALGQGPEFLTYFQNEAQLDKSGLPSDRFFAERPEGSVSTLKIQRTQQEDSAVYLCASSQKGLAGGETQYFGPGTRLLVL.

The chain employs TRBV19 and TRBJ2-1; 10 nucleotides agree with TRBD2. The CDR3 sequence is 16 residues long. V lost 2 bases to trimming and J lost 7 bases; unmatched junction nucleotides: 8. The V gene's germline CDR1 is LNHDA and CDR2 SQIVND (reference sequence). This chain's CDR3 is CASSITLAGAGNEQFF. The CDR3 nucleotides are TGTGCCAGTAGTATAACCCTAGCGGGGGCGGGAAATGAGCAGTTCTTC.

CDR3 amino acids: CASSILPYEQYF. CDR3 sequence (DNA): TGTGCCAGTAGTATACTACCGTACGAGCAGTACTTC. The chain links TRBV19 to TRBJ2-7, with D unclear. The CDR3 spans 12 residues. The V gene's germline CDR1 is LNHDA and CDR2 SQIVND (reference sequence). Trimming shortened V by 2 bases and J by 4 bases, and 6 bases separated the two germline ends.

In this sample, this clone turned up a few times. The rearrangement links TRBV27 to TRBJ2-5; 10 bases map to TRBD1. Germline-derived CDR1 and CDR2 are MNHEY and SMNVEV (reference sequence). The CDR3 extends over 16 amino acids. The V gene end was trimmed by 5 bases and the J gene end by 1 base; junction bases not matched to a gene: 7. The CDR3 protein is CASSDRDRGLQETQYF. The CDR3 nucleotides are TGTGCCAGCAGTGACCGGGACAGGGGACTCCAAGAGACCCAGTACTTC.

CDR3 nucleotide sequence: TGTGCCACCAGCCCCAACACCGGGACAGGGACCTACGAGCAGTACTTC. This codes for CATSPNTGTGTYEQYF. The genes are TRBV15 and TRBJ2-7; 9 bases are shared with TRBD1. Germline CDR1 reads LNHNV; CDR2 reads YYDKDF (reference sequence). There are 16 residues in the CDR3. Trimming removed 5 bases from V and 2 bases from J; junction bases left unmatched: 10.

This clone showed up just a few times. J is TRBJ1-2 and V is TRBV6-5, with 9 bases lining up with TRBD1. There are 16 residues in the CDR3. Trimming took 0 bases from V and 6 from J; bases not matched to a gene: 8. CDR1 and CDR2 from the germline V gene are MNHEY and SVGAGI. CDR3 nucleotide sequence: TGTGCCAGCAGTTACTCGAACAGGGGGCGCGGTCATGGCTACACCTTC. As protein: CASSYSNRGRGHGYTF.

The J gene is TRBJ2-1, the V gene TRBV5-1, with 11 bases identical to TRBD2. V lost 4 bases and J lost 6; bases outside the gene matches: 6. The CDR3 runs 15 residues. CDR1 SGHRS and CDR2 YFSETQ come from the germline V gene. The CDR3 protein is CASSLTSGGINEQFF. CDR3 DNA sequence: TGCGCCAGCAGCCTAACTAGCGGGGGTATCAATGAGCAGTTCTTC.

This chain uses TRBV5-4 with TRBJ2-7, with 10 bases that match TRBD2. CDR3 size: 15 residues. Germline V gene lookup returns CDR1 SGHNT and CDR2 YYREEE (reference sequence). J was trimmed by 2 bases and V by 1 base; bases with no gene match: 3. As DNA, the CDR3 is TGTGCCAGCAGCTTGTCTAGCGGGGGACCCTACGAGCAGTACTTC. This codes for CASSLSSGGPYEQYF.

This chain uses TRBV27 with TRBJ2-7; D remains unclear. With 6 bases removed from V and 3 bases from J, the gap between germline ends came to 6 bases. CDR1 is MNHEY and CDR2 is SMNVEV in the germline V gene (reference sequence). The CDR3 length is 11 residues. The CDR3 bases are TGTGCCAGCAGACAGAACTACGAGCAGTACTTC. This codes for CASRQNYEQYF.

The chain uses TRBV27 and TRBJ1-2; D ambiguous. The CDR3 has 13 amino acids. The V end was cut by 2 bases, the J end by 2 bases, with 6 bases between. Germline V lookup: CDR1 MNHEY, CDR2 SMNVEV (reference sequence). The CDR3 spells CASSLGGNYGYTF. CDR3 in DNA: TGTGCCAGCAGTTTAGGCGGGAACTATGGCTACACCTTC.

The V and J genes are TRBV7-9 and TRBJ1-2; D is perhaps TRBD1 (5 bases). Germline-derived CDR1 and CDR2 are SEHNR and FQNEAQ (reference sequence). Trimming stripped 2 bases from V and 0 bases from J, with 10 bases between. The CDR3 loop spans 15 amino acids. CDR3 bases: TGTGCCAGCAGCTTACCGACAGACACTAACTATGGCTACACCTTC. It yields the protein CASSLPTDTNYGYTF.

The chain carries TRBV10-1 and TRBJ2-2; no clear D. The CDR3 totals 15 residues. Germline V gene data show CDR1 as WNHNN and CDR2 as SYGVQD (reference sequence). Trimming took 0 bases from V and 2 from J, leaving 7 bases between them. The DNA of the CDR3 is TGCGCCAGCAGTGAGTCAACACCTAACACCGGGGAGCTGTTTTTT. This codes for CASSESTPNTGELFF.